Below, 17 T cell receptor beta chains from the same sample are listed, as sequenced in a study of identical twins. TCRdb re-called the 5' RACE reads through MiXCR, storing one row per CDR3 protein. The sample has 1.5 million to 2 million distinct CDR3 sequences, around 33% seen once. The sample taken for sequencing was cord blood. These receptors originate from a newborn girl in good health.

V gene TRBV5-1 combines with J gene TRBJ2-1; TRBD2 agrees at 14 bases. Looked up from germline, CDR1 is SGHRS and CDR2 is YFSETQ. The V and J ends lost 3 bases and 3 bases, in that order; junction bases with no gene match: 11. The CDR3 is 19 residues long. This chain's CDR3 is CASSSLRLAGGPGYNEQFF. As DNA, the CDR3 is TGCGCCAGCAGCTCGCTTAGACTAGCGGGAGGGCCGGGCTACAATGAGCAGTTCTTC.

About this clonotype itself: Sequence at one end of the junction differs from germline and may be a read error. This rearrangement joins TRBV2 to TRBJ2-3; weak D call: TRBD1 (6 bases). Looked up from germline, CDR1 is SNHLY and CDR2 is FYNNEI. CDR3 length: 14 residues. The CDR3 sequence is CASVTREQTGTQYF. The CDR3 DNA reads as TGTGCCAGCGTGACACGGGAACAGACAGGTACGCAGTATTTT.

CDR3 protein: CAISESSLEAFF. DNA of the CDR3: TGTGCCATCAGTGAGTCCAGTCTTGAAGCTTTCTTT. The chain has TRBV10-3 and TRBJ1-1, with unresolved D. The CDR3 runs 12 residues. Looked up from germline, CDR1 is ENHRY and CDR2 is SYGVKD. V gave up 0 bases and J gave up 7 bases, with 6 bases separating them.

This clonotype was observed a few times. The rearrangement joins TRBV29-1 to TRBJ1-5; maybe TRBD1 (5 bases). The V end was cut by 4 bases, the J end by 6 bases, with 13 bases between. CDR3 length: 13 residues. Germline CDR1 SQVTM, CDR2 ANQGSEA. CDR3 protein: CSVGGRAGQPQHF. CDR3 DNA: TGCAGCGTTGGGGGCAGGGCTGGTCAGCCCCAGCATTTT.

The chain uses TRBV27 and TRBJ2-3, with D unclear. V dropped 8 bases and J dropped 5 bases, with 17 bases sitting between them. This CDR3 has 14 amino acids. In germline, CDR1 is MNHEY, CDR2 SMNVEV (reference sequence). CDR3 in DNA: TGTGCCAGCGGAAAGAATGACCCTGGAGATACGCAGTATTTT. Its protein product is CASGKNDPGDTQYF.

The chain has TRBV20-1 and TRBJ2-4; possibly TRBD1 or TRBD2 for D (5 bases each). The assigned J gene may be wrong: the sequence end matches TRBJ2-7 better. Germline V CDR1 and CDR2: DFQATT, SNEGSKA (reference sequence). The CDR3 has 12 residues. This CDR3 reads CSAPHGGYEQYF. The DNA for the CDR3 is TGCAGTGCTCCACATGGGGGTTACGAGCAGTACTTC.

This chain links TRBV20-1 with TRBJ2-7; D is possibly TRBD1 (6 bases). V was trimmed by 8 bases and J by 6 bases, leaving 14 bases between them. CDR1 is DFQATT, CDR2 SNEGSKA, per germline (reference sequence). This CDR3 has 11 residues. The CDR3 is CSSSDRREQYF. As DNA, the CDR3 is TGCAGTTCCTCCGACAGGCGCGAGCAGTACTTC.

The CDR3 coding sequence is TGTGCCAGCAGCTTAGGGGTAATCTACAATGAGCAGTTCTTC. This codes for CASSLGVIYNEQFF. The chain is built from TRBV7-9 and TRBJ2-1; D gene ambiguous. In germline, CDR1 is SEHNR, CDR2 FQNEAQ (reference sequence). V gave up 1 base and J gave up 3 bases, with 7 bases separating them. This CDR3 is built from 14 residues. Based on the CDR3 plus reference TRBV7-9 and TRBJ2-1, the full variable domain is DTGVSQNPRHKITKRGQNVTFRCDPISEHNRLYWYRQTLGQGPEFLTYFQNEAQLEKSRLLSDRFSAERPKGSFSTLEIQRTEQGDSAMYLCASSLGVIYNEQFFGPGTRLTVL.

This rearrangement joins TRBV7-9 to TRBJ2-1, with a weak D call TRBD1 (5 bases). Trimming removed 4 bases at V and 0 bases at J, with 10 bases between. The CDR3 covers 15 residues. Germline V gene data show CDR1 as SEHNR and CDR2 as FQNEAQ (reference sequence). In DNA form, the CDR3 reads TGTGCCAGCAGCTCGGACACCGCCTCCTACAATGAGCAGTTCTTC. It yields the protein CASSSDTASYNEQFF.

The CDR3 DNA reads as TGTGCCAGCTCACCGGAGACAGCCCCGACCTACTATGGCTACACCTTC. Translation: CASSPETAPTYYGYTF. This chain joins TRBV18 and TRBJ1-2; perhaps TRBD1 as D (5 bases). CDR1 and CDR2 from the germline V gene are KGHSH and LQKENI. CDR3 length: 16 amino acids. The ends were cut back, 3 bases at V and 3 bases at J, with 17 bases in the middle.

On this clonotype: The junction departs from the called germline gene at one end, perhaps through a read error. The chain employs TRBV2 and TRBJ2-5; 10 bases match TRBD2. This CDR3 comprises 15 residues. Germline lookup yields CDR1 SNHLY and CDR2 FYNNEI. CDR3 bases: TGTGCCAGCAATGAACTAGCGGGGTACCAAGAGACCCAGTACTTC. It yields the protein CASNELAGYQETQYF.

This clonotype appeared a few times. The chain has TRBV10-3 and TRBJ2-3, with 7 bases matching TRBD1. V lost 6 bases and J lost 6; bases outside the gene matches: 9. Germline V CDR1 and CDR2: ENHRY, SYGVKD. This CDR3 comprises 14 residues. CDR3 amino acids: CAISVDRVQDTQYF. CDR3 bases: TGTGCCATCAGCGTAGACAGGGTCCAGGATACGCAGTATTTT.

There are a few counts of this clonotype. This chain uses TRBV5-1 with TRBJ1-2; weak D call: TRBD1 (5 bases). Germline V gene data show CDR1 as SGHRS and CDR2 as YFSETQ. The CDR3 consists of 17 residues. V lost 0 bases and J lost 0, with 15 bases in between. The CDR3: CASSLAHWRGPNYGYTF. For the CDR3, the DNA is TGCGCCAGCAGCTTGGCGCATTGGAGGGGTCCTAACTATGGCTACACCTTC.

This clonotype showed up just a few times. The chain recombines TRBV20-1 with TRBJ2-7; D is undetermined. The CDR3 loop spans 12 amino acids. Germline loops: CDR1 DFQATT, CDR2 SNEGSKA (reference sequence). The V end was cut by 2 bases, the J end by 3 bases, with 8 bases between. CDR3 loop: CSARLSRYEQYF. As DNA, the CDR3 is TGCAGTGCTAGATTGTCTCGCTACGAGCAGTACTTC.

The chain couples TRBV6-1 to TRBJ1-2; a possible D gene is TRBD1 (5 bases). With 7 bases removed from V and 2 bases from J, the gap between germline ends came to 11 bases. The CDR3 is 13 amino acids. Germline V gene sequence: CDR1 MNHNS, CDR2 SASEGT. CDR3 nucleotides: TGTGCCAGCACCGAGGGGAGGAACTATGGCTACACCTTC. Amino acids: CASTEGRNYGYTF.

This clonotype turned up a few times. The J gene is TRBJ2-7, the V gene TRBV9; D ambiguous. CDR1 and CDR2 (germline): SGDLS, YYNGEE. The ends were cut back, 7 bases at V and 3 bases at J, with 8 bases in the middle. This CDR3 comprises 11 residues. Here the CDR3 reads CASPRSYEQYF. CDR3 sequence (DNA): TGTGCCAGCCCCCGGAGCTACGAGCAGTACTTC.

This clonotype was seen a few times. The gene calls are TRBV10-3 and TRBJ2-1; D unclear. The CDR3 runs 13 residues. The germline V and J ends were trimmed by 6 bases and 6 bases, with 12 bases remaining between them. Per germline, CDR1 ENHRY and CDR2 SYGVKD. The CDR3 DNA reads TGTGCCATCAGATCCGGGCTACCCAATGAGCAGTTCTTC. It codes for CAIRSGLPNEQFF.